This is a list of T cell receptor beta chains from one sample in a study of blood T cell repertoires in COVID-19. Clones were read by immunoSEQ multiplex PCR, and TCRdb kept only the in-frame ones, dropping some. The data contain over 300,000 clones, about 91% of them seen just once; the ten biggest clones take up approximately 8.8%. The sample was PBMCs or T cells enriched from blood (not recorded which). Every receptor here comes from a woman aged 40 to 49 who had recovered from COVID-19. Both conserved end residues are part of each CDR3. D genes are given only for firm matches. Clone size is not always given. Where it is, it says once, few, many or a class for expanded clones.

>TRBV7-2|.|TRBD1|TRBJ1-1
CASKGPSGQPNTEAFF
TGTGCCAGCAAAGGGCCCTCGGGACAGCCGAACACTGAAGCTTTCTTT
>TRBV6-5|.|TRBD1|TRBJ1-1
CASSFEGGVEAFF
TGTGCCAGCAGTTTCGAAGGGGGCGTTGAAGCTTTCTTT
>TRBV29-1|.|TRBD2|TRBJ2-1
CSVELASGGNEQFF
TGCAGCGTTGAATTGGCTAGCGGAGGAAATGAGCAGTTCTTC
>TRBV28|once|.|TRBJ2-7
CASSAPTGTYEQYF
TGTGCCAGCAGTGCCCCGACAGGTACCTACGAGCAGTACTTC
>TRBV28|.|TRBD2|TRBJ2-3
CASRAGGRDTQYF
TGTGCCAGCAGAGCGGGGGGGCGGGATACGCAGTATTTT
>TRBV7-9|.|.|TRBJ1-3
CASKLVSSGNTIYF
TGTGCCAGCAAATTGGTGAGCTCTGGAAACACCATATATTTT
>TRBV5-4|.|TRBD2|TRBJ2-3
CASSSGLAGGEDTQYF
TGTGCCAGCAGCTCGGGACTAGCGGGGGGCGAAGATACGCAGTATTTT
>TRBV11-3|.|.|TRBJ2-1
CASSVSFNSYNEQFF
TGTGCCAGCAGCGTAAGCTTTAACTCCTACAATGAGCAGTTCTTC
>TRBV3-1/TRBV3-2|.|.|TRBJ1-1
CASSQEGGVRTEAFF
TGTGCCAGCAGCCAAGAAGGGGGGGTGAGAACTGAAGCTTTCTTT
>TRBV10-3|.|TRBD1|TRBJ1-1
CAISEAGQENTEAFF
TGTGCCATCAGTGAGGCTGGACAGGAGAACACTGAAGCTTTCTTT
>TRBV28|.|TRBD2|TRBJ2-1
CASSFSGRAGEQFF
TGTGCCAGCAGTTTTAGCGGGAGGGCCGGTGAGCAGTTCTTC
>TRBV5-1|.|TRBD2|TRBJ2-1
CASSISGGANEQFF
TGCGCCAGCAGCATTAGCGGGGGGGCCAATGAGCAGTTCTTC
>TRBV27|.|TRBD2|TRBJ2-3
CASRPDPGLATDTQYF
TGTGCCAGCAGGCCCGATCCGGGACTAGCCACAGATACGCAGTATTTT
>TRBV5-1|.|TRBD1|TRBJ1-1
CASSLQGGSTEAFF
TGCGCCAGCAGCCTACAGGGGGGAAGCACTGAAGCTTTCTTT
>TRBV11-2|.|.|TRBJ2-3
CASSLRGLSTDTQYF
TGTGCCAGCAGCTTAAGAGGACTCAGCACAGATACGCAGTATTTT
>TRBV7-2|.|TRBD1|TRBJ1-5
CASSPGQRDQPQHF
TGTGCCAGCAGCCCGGGACAGAGAGATCAGCCCCAGCATTTT
>TRBV4-2|.|TRBD1|TRBJ2-7
CASSPGQGGLYEQYF
TGTGCCAGCAGCCCTGGACAGGGGGGTCTCTACGAGCAGTACTTC
>TRBV19|.|TRBD1|TRBJ2-5
CASTLTGTAAPQETQYF
TGTGCCAGTACCCTGACAGGGACAGCCGCACCCCAAGAGACCCAGTACTTC
>TRBV5-8|.|.|TRBJ2-3
CASSLPGVGTDTQYF
TGTGCCAGCAGCTTGCCAGGGGTGGGCACAGATACGCAGTATTTT
>TRBV27|.|TRBD2|TRBJ2-7
CASTPRRGLGIIYEQYF
TGTGCCAGCACCCCAAGGCGGGGACTAGGTATAATCTACGAGCAGTACTTC
>TRBV6-5|.|.|TRBJ1-5
CASSYRDKNRNQPQHF
TGTGCCAGCAGTTACAGGGACAAGAATCGCAATCAGCCCCAGCATTTT
>TRBV2|once|.|TRBJ2-3
CASPSPGVGNTQYF
TGTGCCAGCCCGTCGCCGGGAGTTGGGAATACGCAGTATTTT
>TRBV29-1|.|TRBD1|TRBJ2-1
CSVNRGSNEQFF
TGCAGCGTTAACAGGGGGAGTAATGAGCAGTTCTTC
>TRBV11-3|.|TRBD2|TRBJ2-1
CASSLVVAGGYNEQFF
TGTGCCAGCAGCTTAGTAGTAGCGGGGGGCTACAATGAGCAGTTCTTC
>TRBV7-2|.|.|TRBJ2-7
CASSTSIMAGTYEQYF
TGTGCCAGCAGCACTAGCATCATGGCAGGGACCTACGAGCAGTACTTC
>TRBV6-2/TRBV6-3|.|.|TRBJ1-1
CASSSRWATEAFF
TGTGCCAGCAGCTCCCGGTGGGCCACTGAAGCTTTCTTT
>TRBV28|.|TRBD1|TRBJ1-2
CASSLARGRIYGYTF
TGTGCCAGCAGTTTAGCCAGGGGGCGGATCTATGGCTACACCTTC
>TRBV4-1|.|.|TRBJ2-3
CASSQAQGPPTQYF
TGCGCCAGCAGCCAAGCGCAGGGGCCCCCTACGCAGTATTTT
>TRBV6-5|.|.|TRBJ2-3
CASSYGQFRTDTQYF
TGTGCCAGCAGTTATGGACAGTTTCGCACAGATACGCAGTATTTT
>TRBV7-7|.|TRBD2|TRBJ2-1
CASGVAGHNEQFF
TGTGCTAGCGGGGTGGCAGGGCACAATGAGCAGTTCTTC
>TRBV6-5|.|.|TRBJ2-7
CASKPTRASYEQYF
TGTGCCAGCAAGCCGACGAGGGCGTCCTACGAGCAGTACTTC
>TRBV4-3|.|TRBD1|TRBJ1-3
CASSQDQGANTIYF
TGCGCCAGCAGCCAAGATCAGGGGGCGAACACCATATATTTT
>TRBV10-3|.|TRBD1|TRBJ1-1
CAIKGVTGTEAFF
TGTGCCATCAAGGGGGTGACAGGGACTGAAGCTTTCTTT
>TRBV29-1|.|.|TRBJ1-3
CSVTGTPSSGNTIYF
TGCAGCGTAACCGGGACACCGAGCTCTGGAAACACCATATATTTT
>TRBV16|.|TRBD1|TRBJ1-1
CASSQIQGRRRMNTEAFF
TGTGCCAGCAGCCAAATACAGGGGAGACGTAGGATGAACACTGAAGCTTTCTTT
>TRBV6-1|.|.|TRBJ2-7
CASSEARISYEQYF
TGTGCCAGCAGCGAAGCGAGGATCTCCTACGAGCAGTACTTC
>TRBV7-2|.|TRBD1|TRBJ2-5
CASSLAGGGSETQYF
TGTGCCAGCAGCTTAGCAGGGGGCGGGTCGGAGACCCAGTACTTC
>TRBV12-3/TRBV12-4|.|.|TRBJ2-7
CASSLWSRYEQYF
TGTGCCAGCAGTTTGTGGAGTAGGTACGAGCAGTACTTC
>TRBV7-2|.|.|TRBJ1-1
CASSPNRAMAEAFF
TGTGCCAGCAGCCCGAACAGGGCGATGGCTGAAGCTTTCTTT
>TRBV9|few|.|TRBJ1-6
CASSVGQNSPLHF
TGTGCCAGCAGCGTAGGGCAGAATTCACCCCTCCACTTT
>TRBV3-1/TRBV3-2|.|.|TRBJ1-2
CASSQVGGYTF
TGTGCCAGCAGCCAGGTTGGCGGCTACACCTTC
>TRBV10-3|.|.|TRBJ2-4
CAISESTILAKNIQYF
TGTGCCATCAGTGAGTCCACTATCCTAGCCAAAAACATTCAGTACTTC
>TRBV19|.|TRBD2|TRBJ2-2
CASKAGLAGGRTGELFF
TGTGCCAGTAAGGCGGGGCTAGCGGGGGGGCGTACCGGGGAGCTGTTTTTT
>TRBV28|.|.|TRBJ1-2
CASIDDRRKGYTF
TGTGCCAGCATCGATGACAGGAGAAAGGGCTACACCTTC
>TRBV11-2|.|.|TRBJ2-5
CASSLQGIQETQYF
TGTGCCAGCAGCCTACAGGGCATACAAGAGACCCAGTACTTC
>TRBV12-3/TRBV12-4|.|.|TRBJ2-5
CASSFYPGETQYF
TGTGCCAGCAGTTTTTATCCGGGGGAGACCCAGTACTTC